The 12 T cell receptor beta chains reported below all come from one sample, sequenced in a study of T cell responses to AZD1222 COVID-19 vaccine. Assay: immunoSEQ multiplex PCR; the TCRdb copy retains only in-frame clones and omits some. The data show 75,000 to 95,000 clones, nearly 90% seen once. The sequencing here drew on peripheral blood, taken on day 0 of MenACWY control vaccination. The origin of the receptors is an adult in good health.

The chain links TRBV2 to TRBJ1-6; no clear D. Between the trimmed V and J ends, which lost 7 bases and 8 bases, there was a span of 21 bases. The CDR3 has 16 residues. Germline V gives CDR1 SNHLY, CDR2 FYNNEI. The CDR3 DNA follows: TGTGCCAGCATGGTTTTAGAAGAGGGTGGTCATTCACCCCTCCACTTT. Protein sequence: CASMVLEEGGHSPLHF.

This chain links TRBV10-3 with TRBJ1-2; D remains ambiguous. Germline-derived CDR1 and CDR2 are ENHRY and SYGVKD. The CDR3 sequence is 14 residues long. V lost 4 bases and J lost 1, with 10 bases in between. CDR3 sequence (DNA): TGTGCCATCAGTGGGGCAGGCTTTAACTATGGCTACACCTTC. It specifies CAISGAGFNYGYTF.

CDR3 nucleotide sequence: TGTGCCAGCAGCATGGGACTAGCGGACTCCTACGAGCAGTACTTC. Translated: CASSMGLADSYEQYF. V usage is TRBV28 and J usage is TRBJ2-7, with 11 bases fitting TRBD2. Germline CDR1 is MDHEN and CDR2 is SYDVKM. The CDR3 has 15 amino acids. Unmatched junction bases numbered 4, after V lost 6 bases and J lost 0 bases.

J is TRBJ1-2 and V is TRBV6-5; TRBD1 is a possible D gene (5 bases). This CDR3 region has 15 residues. The germline V gene has CDR1 MNHEY and CDR2 SVGAGI. The V end was cut by 8 bases, the J end by 7 bases, with 23 bases between. The CDR3 sequence is CASGVRLGGVGGYTF. CDR3 DNA: TGTGCCAGCGGGGTTAGACTGGGGGGAGTTGGTGGCTACACCTTC.

V gene TRBV21-1 combines with J gene TRBJ2-7. TRBV21-1 constitutes a pseudogene. The CDR3 is made up of 12 amino acids. This chain's CDR3 is CASREYYYEQYF. As DNA, the CDR3 is TGTGCCAGCAGAGAATATTACTACGAGCAGTACTTC.

In regard to this clone: This same CDR3 is encoded by further DNA sequences in the sample. The chain uses TRBV3-1 (or the pseudogene TRBV3-2) and TRBJ2-2, with D possibly matching TRBD2 (6 bases). Germline values: CDR1 LGHDT, CDR2 YNNKEL (reference sequence). The V end was cut by 2 bases, the J end by 3 bases, with 13 bases between. The CDR3 is 16 residues long. The CDR3 bases are TGTGCCAGCAGCCAACGACGGCGGGGTCACACCGGGGAGCTGTTTTTT. As protein: CASSQRRRGHTGELFF.

This rearrangement joins TRBV5-5 to TRBJ1-2; D is possibly TRBD1 (6 bases). The CDR3 sequence is 14 residues long. Between the trimmed V and J ends, which lost 1 base and 14 bases, there was a span of 21 bases. From germline, CDR1 is SGHKS and CDR2 YYEKEE (reference sequence). CDR3 sequence (DNA): TGTGCCAGCAGCTTGAAAGGGGGGGAACTTTTGGGAACCTTC. It is translated as CASSLKGGELLGTF.

The chain uses TRBV6-2 or TRBV6-3 and TRBJ2-7; D uncertain. The CDR3 consists of 13 residues. Per the germline V gene, CDR1 is MNHEY and CDR2 is SVGEGT. V dropped 2 bases and J dropped 10 bases, with 15 bases sitting between them. The CDR3 nucleotides are TGTGCCAGCAGTTACGTCGGAGCCGTATCACAGTACTTC. Its protein product is CASSYVGAVSQYF.

The chain employs TRBV4-1 and TRBJ2-5; 13 bases agree with TRBD2. The CDR3 is 18 amino acids. CDR1 and CDR2 from the germline V gene are MGHRA and YSYEKL. The V segment lost 4 bases and the J segment 0 bases; nucleotides outside the gene matches: 8. In nucleotides, the CDR3 is TGCGCCAGCAGCCTCAGGACTAGCGGGGGCCGAAACCAAGAGACCCAGTACTTC. Amino acids: CASSLRTSGGRNQETQYF.

This rearrangement joins TRBV5-1 to TRBJ1-5; a possible D gene is TRBD1 (5 bases). Trimming cost V 5 bases and J 5 bases, with 14 bases left between them. Germline CDR1 and CDR2: SGHRS and YFSETQ. The CDR3 has 14 residues. Written as DNA, the CDR3 is TGCGCCAGCAGTCGTACAGGCGAGGATCAGCCCCAGCATTTT. This codes for CASSRTGEDQPQHF.

J is TRBJ2-3 and V is TRBV4-3; perhaps TRBD2 as D (6 bases). There are 15 residues in the CDR3. Germline-derived CDR1 and CDR2 are LGHNA and YSLEER. V gave up 0 bases and J gave up 4 bases, with 11 bases separating them. The CDR3 nucleotides are TGCGCCAGCAGCCAAGATACCGGGGGAGCAGATACGCAGTATTTT. Protein sequence: CASSQDTGGADTQYF.

The J gene is TRBJ2-6, the V gene TRBV4-2; D ambiguous. Germline CDR1 is LGHNA and CDR2 is YNFKEQ. Trimming removed 0 bases at V and 3 bases at J, with 12 bases between. This CDR3 is built from 17 residues. CDR3 protein: CASSQELVVGGANVLTF. The CDR3 DNA is TGTGCCAGCAGCCAAGAATTGGTGGTAGGTGGGGCCAACGTCCTGACTTTC.